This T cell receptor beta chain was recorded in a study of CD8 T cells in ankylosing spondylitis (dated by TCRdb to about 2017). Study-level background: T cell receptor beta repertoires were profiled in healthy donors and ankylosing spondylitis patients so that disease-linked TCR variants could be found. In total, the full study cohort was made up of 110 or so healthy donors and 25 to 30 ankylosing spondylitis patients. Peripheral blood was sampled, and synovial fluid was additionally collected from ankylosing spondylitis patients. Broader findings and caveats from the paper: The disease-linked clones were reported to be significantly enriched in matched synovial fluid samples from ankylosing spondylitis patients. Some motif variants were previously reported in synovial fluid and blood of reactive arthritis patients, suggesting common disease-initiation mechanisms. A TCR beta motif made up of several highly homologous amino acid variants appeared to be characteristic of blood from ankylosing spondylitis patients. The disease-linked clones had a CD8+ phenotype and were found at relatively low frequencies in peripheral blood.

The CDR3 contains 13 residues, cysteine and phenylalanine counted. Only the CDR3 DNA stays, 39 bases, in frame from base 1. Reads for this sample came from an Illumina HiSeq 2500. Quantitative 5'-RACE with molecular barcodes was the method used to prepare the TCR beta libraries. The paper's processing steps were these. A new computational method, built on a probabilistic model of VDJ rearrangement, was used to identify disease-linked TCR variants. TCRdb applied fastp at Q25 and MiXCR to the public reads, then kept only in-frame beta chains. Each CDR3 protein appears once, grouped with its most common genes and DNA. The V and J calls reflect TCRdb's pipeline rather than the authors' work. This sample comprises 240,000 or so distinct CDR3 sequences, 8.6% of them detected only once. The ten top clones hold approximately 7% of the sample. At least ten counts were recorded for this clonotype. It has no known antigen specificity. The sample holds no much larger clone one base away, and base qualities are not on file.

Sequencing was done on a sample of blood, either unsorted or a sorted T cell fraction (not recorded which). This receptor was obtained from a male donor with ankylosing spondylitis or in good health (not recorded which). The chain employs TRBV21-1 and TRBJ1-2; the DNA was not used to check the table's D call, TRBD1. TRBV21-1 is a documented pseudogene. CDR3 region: CASSKAGGGGYTF. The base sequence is TGTGCCAGCAGCAAAGCAGGGGGCGGTGGCTACACCTTC.